This passage covers 15 T cell receptor beta chains from one sample sequenced in a study of cytomegalovirus exposure and HLA in healthy donors. Primers for the PCR totalled 60 Vbeta and 13 Jbeta. Libraries were prepared by immunoSEQ multiplex PCR; TCRdb keeps only in-frame clonotypes and omits some of them. The sample yields some 120,000 clones, roughly 78% seen once. Sequences were obtained from PBMCs. These receptors all stem from a male donor in good health and CMV-seronegative.

The chain has TRBV2 and TRBJ1-5, with 11 bases lining up with TRBD1. The CDR3 runs 14 residues. Unmatched junction bases numbered 7, after V lost 10 bases and J lost 5 bases. CDR1 is SNHLY and CDR2 is FYNNEI in the germline V gene. The CDR3 region is CATSGGQGDQPQHF. The CDR3 nucleotides read TGTGCCACATCCGGGGGACAGGGGGATCAGCCCCAGCATTTT. The full variable domain, rest sourced from reference TRBV2 and TRBJ1-5, is EPEVTQTPSHQVTQMGQEVILRCVPISNHLYFYWYRQILGQKVEFLVSFYNNEISEKSEIFDDQFSVERPDGSNFTLKIRSTKLEDSAMYFCATSGGQGDQPQHFGDGTRLSIL.

The chain recombines TRBV7-6 with TRBJ2-1; a weak D match, TRBD2 (5 bases). V gave up 5 bases and J gave up 0 bases, with 11 bases separating them. The CDR3 consists of 15 residues. Germline assignment: CDR1 SGHVS and CDR2 FNYEAQ. CDR3 amino acids: CASSRLPSSYNEQFF. CDR3 sequence (DNA): TGTGCCAGCAGCAGACTACCGAGCTCCTACAATGAGCAGTTCTTC.

The chain is built from TRBV7-9 and TRBJ1-1; D is unresolved. V lost 5 bases, J lost 2 bases, and 12 bases lay in between. The V gene's germline CDR1 is SEHNR and CDR2 FQNEAQ (reference sequence). The CDR3 sequence is 14 residues long. CDR3 sequence: CASSLTRTNTEAFF. DNA of the CDR3: TGTGCCAGCAGCCTGACCAGGACTAACACTGAAGCTTTCTTT.

The gene calls are TRBV30 and TRBJ2-5; TRBD1 is a possible D gene (5 bases). CDR1 GTSNPN and CDR2 SVGIG come from the germline V gene (reference sequence). The CDR3 loop spans 12 amino acids. V lost 6 bases to trimming and J lost 4 bases, with 12 bases between them. The CDR3 protein is CACTQGRETQYF. DNA for the CDR3: TGTGCCTGTACTCAGGGAAGAGAGACCCAGTACTTC.

The chain combines TRBV9 with TRBJ2-7, with 14 bases aligning to TRBD2. CDR1 and CDR2 from the germline V gene are SGDLS and YYNGEE. The junction had 11 bases not matched to a gene; V was cut back by 0 bases and J by 0 bases. This CDR3 is built from 20 residues. This CDR3 reads CASSVGPPGLAGAHSYEQYF. For the CDR3, the DNA is TGTGCCAGCAGCGTAGGGCCACCGGGACTAGCGGGAGCGCACTCCTACGAGCAGTACTTC.

The CDR3, as DNA: TGTGCCTGGAGTAAGGGGAAGAAGCCTGAAGCTTTCTTT. Translated, it gives CAWSKGKKPEAFF. The chain has TRBV30 and TRBJ1-1, with D tentatively TRBD1 (5 bases). CDR3 size: 13 residues. Germline V gives CDR1 GTSNPN, CDR2 SVGIG (reference sequence). The ends were cut back, 2 bases at V and 6 bases at J, with 13 bases in the middle.

The chain has TRBV5-1 and TRBJ2-6; D may be TRBD1 (6 bases). V shed 5 bases and J shed 4 bases, with 25 bases lying between them. This CDR3 has 19 residues. Germline-derived CDR1 and CDR2 are SGHRS and YFSETQ. For the CDR3, the DNA is TGCGCCAGCAGTTTTGATCACAGGGTTTCGGGCCCCGGGGCCAACGTCCTGACTTTC. Protein sequence: CASSFDHRVSGPGANVLTF.

The rearrangement joins TRBV4-1 to TRBJ2-1; 7 bases match TRBD2. This CDR3 comprises 15 residues. Germline loops: CDR1 MGHRA, CDR2 YSYEKL. Trimming cost V 1 base and J 5 bases; bases outside gene matches: 5. The CDR3 DNA is TGCGCCAGCAGCCAAGTGCCTAGCGGTCACAATGAGCAGTTCTTC. Translating gives CASSQVPSGHNEQFF.

This chain joins TRBV7-2 and TRBJ1-2; 8 bases match TRBD1. This CDR3 is 14 amino acids long. Looked up from germline, CDR1 is SGHTA and CDR2 is FQGNSA. J lost 4 bases, V lost 1 base, and 2 bases had no gene match. DNA of the CDR3: TGTGCCAGCAGCTTAGGACAGGGGACCTATGGCTACACCTTC. It yields the protein CASSLGQGTYGYTF.

The chain combines TRBV14 with TRBJ2-7, with 9 nucleotides matching TRBD1. Germline V gene sequence: CDR1 SGHDN, CDR2 FVKESK. This CDR3 has 14 residues. V gave up 4 bases and J gave up 2 bases; unmatched junction bases: 3. The DNA of the CDR3 is TGTGCCAGCAGCCTCGGACAGGGGCCCTACGAGCAGTACTTC. Translation gives CASSLGQGPYEQYF.

The chain employs TRBV6-6 and TRBJ1-6, with D unclear. Germline V gene sequence: CDR1 MNHNY, CDR2 SVGAGI (reference sequence). The CDR3 consists of 13 residues. Trimming removed 0 bases at V and 10 bases at J, with 7 bases between. CDR3 loop: CASSYSFGSPLHF. The CDR3 DNA is TGTGCCAGCAGTTACTCCTTCGGGTCACCCCTCCACTTT.

With regard to this clone: One end of the junction does not line up with germline, which may come from a read error. The chain is built from TRBV7-9 and TRBJ1-5, with a tentative D call TRBD1 (6 bases). CDR1 and CDR2 (germline): SEHNR, FQNEAQ (reference sequence). The CDR3 length is 15 residues. The CDR3 DNA reads TGTACCAGCAGCTCCTGGGACATTGGCAATCAGCCCCAGCATTTT. Protein product: CTSSSWDIGNQPQHF.

This chain connects TRBV7-2 to TRBJ1-6, with a possible D match to TRBD1 (6 bases). The V end lost 1 base, the J end lost 10 bases, and 14 bases lay between the germline ends. Germline V gene lookup returns CDR1 SGHTA and CDR2 FQGNSA. This CDR3 comprises 15 residues. The CDR3 protein is CASSLVKGDLSPLHF. In DNA form, the CDR3 reads TGTGCCAGCAGCTTAGTCAAGGGGGACCTATCACCCCTCCACTTT. The complete variable domain, with remaining parts taken from reference TRBV7-2 and TRBJ1-6, reads GAGVSQSPSNKVTEKGKDVELRCDPISGHTALYWYRQSLGQGLEFLIYFQGNSAPDKSGLPSDRFSAERTGGSVSTLTIQRTQQEDSAVYLCASSLVKGDLSPLHFGNGTRLTVT.

This clone was found once. In DNA, the CDR3 is TGTGCCAGCAGCGTAGACGGTAGACTAGCGGGTTCCTCCTACAATGAGCAGTTCTTC. Its translation is CASSVDGRLAGSSYNEQFF. The chain recombines TRBV9 with TRBJ2-1; 10 bases are shared with TRBD2. Germline V gene sequence: CDR1 SGDLS, CDR2 YYNGEE. Trimming removed 0 bases from V and 0 bases from J; junction bases left unmatched: 9. This CDR3 has 19 amino acids.

The chain uses TRBV5-1 and TRBJ1-4; D not resolved. Germline lookup yields CDR1 SGHRS and CDR2 YFSETQ. Deletions cut 4 bases from V and 5 bases from J, with 12 bases between. This CDR3 has 14 residues. The CDR3 protein is CASSPIRGNEKLFF. In DNA form, the CDR3 reads TGCGCCAGCAGCCCCATTAGAGGGAATGAAAAACTGTTTTTT.